This entry concerns a single T cell receptor (beta chain). The antigen remains unidentified. This specimen comes from a study of cytomegalovirus exposure and HLA in healthy donors. Study results and limitations: Several of the most significant clusters were apparently associated with common viral pathogens in a later analysis. Most TCRs appeared rarely, but some public TCRs recurred in many donors.

The PCR was carried out with 60 Vbeta primers and 13 Jbeta primers. Clones were read by immunoSEQ multiplex PCR, and TCRdb kept only the in-frame ones, dropping some. The repertoire holds 110,000 to 150,000 clones, with about three quarters as singletons. This TCR derives from a male donor in good health and CMV-seronegative. The material sequenced was PBMCs.

The CDR3 region has the DNA TGCGCCAGCAGCTTGGGAGGCGGGGGGATCCAACGGCAGTTCTTC. Its protein product is CASSLGGGGIQRQFF. This chain uses TRBV5-1 with TRBJ2-1; TRBD2 agrees at 8 bases. The V segment lost 0 bases and the J segment 12 bases; nucleotides outside the gene matches: 11. Germline assignment: CDR1 SGHRS and CDR2 YFSETQ. The length of the CDR3 is 15 residues.